This T cell receptor beta chain appears in the sequencing data of a study of blood T cell repertoires in COVID-19. Turning to the study itself: Acute and convalescent COVID-19 samples came from the United States, Italy and Spain. From T cells, B-cell-depleted T cells, or PBMCs came the material, which was cDNA or gDNA.

The CDR3 runs to 13 residues. Trimming removed 1 base at V and 6 bases at J, with 9 bases between. Looked up from germline, CDR1 is MNHEY and CDR2 is SMNVEV (reference sequence). Cohort assignment relied on participant-reported clinical history. In Cohort 3, a recovered donor had either two negative PCRs, clearance, or symptom resolution. Assay used: immunoSEQ multiplex PCR; TCRdb lists only in-frame clones, some missing. Among 250,000 to 350,000 clones listed, 87% were seen once. The clonotype originates from a woman younger than 30 who had recovered from COVID-19. The genes are TRBV27 and TRBJ1-1; D possibly corresponds to TRBD1 (6 bases). Input material: PBMCs or T cells enriched from blood (not recorded which). The CDR3 protein is CASSLLGGSEAFF. CDR3 bases: TGTGCCAGCAGTTTATTAGGGGGTTCTGAAGCTTTCTTT.